This T cell receptor beta chain originates from a study of blood T cell repertoires in COVID-19. This CDR3 is built from 14 residues. V lost 5 bases, J lost 3 bases, and 5 bases stayed unmatched. The V gene's germline CDR1 is LNHDA and CDR2 SQIVND (reference sequence). Some clones are missing from TCRdb's copy, which holds only in-frame ones; the method was immunoSEQ multiplex PCR. The sample gives fewer than 75,000 clones, around nine tenths of which show up once; 3.5% to 4% is in the top ten. The origin of this receptor is a man between 70 and 80 years old with acute or convalescent COVID-19. This chain links TRBV19 with TRBJ2-5; 8 bases line up with TRBD1. The sample comprised peripheral blood. CDR3 sequence (DNA): TGTGCCAGTAGTGAATGGACAGGGAAAGAGACCCAGTACTTC. Its protein product is CASSEWTGKETQYF.